This T cell receptor (beta chain) was recorded in a study of T cells after posttransplantation cyclophosphamide. Methotrexate plus calcineurin inhibitor accompanied controls' myeloablative marrow transplants; sampling was 1 year later. V was pared by 2 bases and J by 8 bases, with 7 bases between. This CDR3 spans 11 amino acids. Germline lookup yields CDR1 SGHRS and CDR2 YFSETQ. This clone came up once. Its target is not known. Sequencing used immunoSEQ multiplex PCR; TCRdb keeps in-frame clones, though not all of them. The repertoire holds around 16,000 clones, with almost 85% as singletons. Study-level results: TRB overlap between skin or GI tissue T cells and blood was limited.

Sample: PBMCs, taken 350 to 400 days after allogeneic stem cell transplant with calcineurin inhibitor and methotrexate. The source is a male patient in his late teens or twenties who received an allogeneic stem cell transplant from a related donor, was CMV-positive, and had no GVHD. The T cells may come from the graft donor. The rearrangement links TRBV5-1 to TRBJ1-1; D uncertain. The DNA of the CDR3 is TGCGCCAGCAGCTTTAACGGGGAAGCTTTCTTT. It translates to CASSFNGEAFF.